This paragraph covers one T cell receptor (beta chain) sequence. The antigen is undetermined. Trimming left V 8 bases short and J 5 bases short, with 12 bases between. This CDR3 spans 12 amino acids. This entry belongs to a study of Graves' ophthalmopathy and Graves' hyperthyroidism. Findings and caveats of the study: The authors also found most expanded thyroid clonotypes above 0.001 frequency in blood. As the model predicted ophthalmopathy progression, it achieved a sensitivity of 70% to 71% and a specificity of about 72%.

TCR beta CDR3 regions were amplified from RNA transcripts. A first-round RT-PCR used HTBI primers, followed by a second-round multiplex PCR. One entry per CDR3 protein, called by TCRdb with MiXCR from the multiplex PCR reads. The table has under 400,000 distinct CDR3 sequences, about 17% seen once; the top ten hold about 12%. Symptoms, serum thyroxine and TRAb, thyroid ultrasound, and orbital computed tomography formed the diagnostic basis. The J gene is TRBJ2-5, the V gene TRBV12-3 or TRBV12-4; D possibly matches TRBD1 or TRBD2 (5 bases each). This sequence was found in an adult man with Graves' ophthalmopathy. The sequenced material came from peripheral blood. The CDR3 reads CASGTRRETQYF. In DNA, the CDR3 is TGTGCCAGCGGGACCCGAAGGGAGACCCAGTACTTC.